These T cell receptor beta chains were read from a single sample in a study of T-cell memory formation after mild COVID-19. In TCRdb, the 5' RACE reads were re-called with MiXCR into one record per CDR3 protein. The sample contains some 250,000 distinct CDR3 sequences, 15% to 20% of which appear only once. Material: PBMCs or a T cell subset sorted from them (not recorded which). These receptors all come from a man younger than 30 who had mild COVID-19 (a few samples of this study predate the infection). Cell type and time point are not known. CDR3s include the opening cysteine and the closing phenylalanine or tryptophan. Fields, in order: V gene, D gene, clone size, J gene, CDR3 DNA, CDR3 protein. A D gene is named only where the DNA matches it firmly. Size tells how often a clone was seen (once, few, many) or the class of an expanded clone, and some rows leave it out.

>TRBV7-9|.|.|TRBJ1-1
TGTGCCAGCAGCTCCTTGGGACGGGGATCCAAGAGTTTT
CASSSLGRGSKSF
>TRBV4-1|TRBD1|.|TRBJ1-2
TGCGCCAGCAGCCTACGACAGGGGGCGAGTGGCTACACCTTC
CASSLRQGASGYTF
>TRBV11-2|.|.|TRBJ1-2
TGTGCCAGCAGCTTAGAGACAGAGTCTAACTATGGCTACACCTTC
CASSLETESNYGYTF
>TRBV5-1|.|.|TRBJ2-2
TGCGCCAGCAGCTTGGGACTGGCGAACACCGGGGAGCTGTTTTTT
CASSLGLANTGELFF
>TRBV5-1|.|few|TRBJ1-5
TGCGCCAGCAGCTTGGACGGAGCCTTGAATCAGCCCCAGCATTTT
CASSLDGALNQPQHF
>TRBV5-1|TRBD1|few|TRBJ2-1
TGCGCCAGCAGCTTGGGACAGGGGGCCGGCAATGAGCAGTTCTTC
CASSLGQGAGNEQFF
>TRBV3-1|.|.|TRBJ1-5
TGTGCCAGCAGCCAAGTGGGGAGCAATCAGCCCCAGCATTTT
CASSQVGSNQPQHF
>TRBV4-3|TRBD2|few|TRBJ2-3
TGCGCCAGCAGCCATCTAGCGGGGGGGCCCACAGATACGCAGTATTTT
CASSHLAGGPTDTQYF
>TRBV5-4|TRBD1|few|TRBJ1-2
TGTGCCAGCAGCTCGGACAGGGTGGGCTACACCTTC
CASSSDRVGYTF
>TRBV25-1|.|many|TRBJ1-5
TGTGCCAGCAGTGAAACGAACAGTTGGAGCAATCAGCCCCAGCATTTT
CASSETNSWSNQPQHF
>TRBV11-2|.|.|TRBJ2-5
TGTGCCAGCAGCTTAGGGCCAGTATGGCAAGAGACCCAGTACTTC
CASSLGPVWQETQYF
>TRBV20-1|TRBD1|.|TRBJ1-4
TGCAGTGCTAGTGGTTTCGGGACAGACCCAACTAATGAAAAACTGTTTTTT
CSASGFGTDPTNEKLFF
>TRBV9|.|.|TRBJ2-1
TGTGCCAGCAGCGTAGAATATTTAAACTACAATGAGCAGTTCTTC
CASSVEYLNYNEQFF
>TRBV7-3|.|.|TRBJ2-3
TGTGCCAGCAGCTCAGAGGGGGGCGCAAAAACAGATACGCAGTATTTT
CASSSEGGAKTDTQYF
>TRBV3-1|.|many|TRBJ2-7
TGTGCCAGCAGCCAGACCGGGGGTGTCTACGAGCAGTACTTC
CASSQTGGVYEQYF
>TRBV25-1|.|few|TRBJ2-5
TGTGCCAGCAGTGAGGAGGAGGGGCATCAAGAGACCCAGTACTTC
CASSEEEGHQETQYF